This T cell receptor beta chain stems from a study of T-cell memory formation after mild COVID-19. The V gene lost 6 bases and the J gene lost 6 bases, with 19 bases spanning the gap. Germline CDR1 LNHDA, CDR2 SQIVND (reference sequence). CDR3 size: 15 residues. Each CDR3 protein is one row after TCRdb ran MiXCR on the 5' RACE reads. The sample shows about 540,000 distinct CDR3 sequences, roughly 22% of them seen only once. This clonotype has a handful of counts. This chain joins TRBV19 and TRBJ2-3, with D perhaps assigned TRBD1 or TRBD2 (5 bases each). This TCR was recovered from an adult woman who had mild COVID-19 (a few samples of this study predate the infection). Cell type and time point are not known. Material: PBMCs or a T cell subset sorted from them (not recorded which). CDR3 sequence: CASSRDGITTDTQYF. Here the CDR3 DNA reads TGTGCCAGTAGCAGGGACGGCATTACCACGGATACGCAGTATTTT. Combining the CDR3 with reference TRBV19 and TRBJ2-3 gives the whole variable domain DGGITQSPKYLFRKEGQNVTLSCEQNLNHDAMYWYRQDPGQGLRLIYYSQIVNDFQKGDIAEGYSVSREKKESFPLTVTSAQKNPTAFYLCASSRDGITTDTQYFGPGTRLTVL.